This TCR beta chain comes out of a study of early T cells in non-severe SARS-CoV-2 infection. About the study: Sequencing used unsorted whole-blood bulk RNA, so chains lack pairing. Regarding the study as a whole: Matching with VDJdb favored anti-spike CD8 responses (missing private and CD4 specificities).

With V trimmed by 1 base and J by 7 bases, 2 bases remained unmatched. The germline V gene has CDR1 MNHEY and CDR2 SVGEGT. There are 13 residues in the CDR3. In the library, individual cDNA molecules carried attached unique molecular identifiers. TCRdb reprocessed the 5' RACE reads with MiXCR, giving one entry per CDR3 protein. There are about 69,000 distinct CDR3 sequences in the sample; about 9% occur only once, and 5.5% to 7% lies in the top ten. About this clonotype itself: Its antigen is still unknown.

This rearrangement joins TRBV6-2 or TRBV6-3 to TRBJ2-7, with 9 bases that match TRBD2. The sequencing sample was made of whole blood. The TCR was taken from an adult who was a healthcare worker with PCR-confirmed SARS-CoV-2 infection or an uninfected control (not recorded which). The CDR3 DNA reads as TGTGCCAGCAGTTACTGGACTAGCGATGAGCAGTACTTC. This gives the protein CASSYWTSDEQYF.